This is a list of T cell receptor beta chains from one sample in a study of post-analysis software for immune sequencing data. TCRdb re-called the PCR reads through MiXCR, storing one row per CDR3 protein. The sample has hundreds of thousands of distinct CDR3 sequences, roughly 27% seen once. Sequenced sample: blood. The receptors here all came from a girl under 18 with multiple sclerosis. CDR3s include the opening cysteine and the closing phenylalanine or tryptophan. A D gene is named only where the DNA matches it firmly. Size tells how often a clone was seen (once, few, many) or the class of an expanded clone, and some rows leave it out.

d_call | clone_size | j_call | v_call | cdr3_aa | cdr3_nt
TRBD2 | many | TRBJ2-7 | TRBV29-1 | CSVEDASGTSYEQYF | TGCAGCGTTGAAGATGCTAGCGGGACCTCCTACGAGCAGTACTTC
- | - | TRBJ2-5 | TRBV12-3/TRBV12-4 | CASRGAGVNNEQYF | TGTGCCAGCCGGGGGGCAGGGGTTAACAATGAGCAGTACTTC
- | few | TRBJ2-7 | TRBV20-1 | CSATPTYEQYF | TGCAGTGCTACCCCCACCTACGAGCAGTACTTC
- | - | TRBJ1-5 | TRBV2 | CASSEMAGQHF | TGTGCCAGCAGTGAAATGGCAGGCCAGCATTTT
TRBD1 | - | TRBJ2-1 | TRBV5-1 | CASSTKGARDNEQFF | TGCGCCAGCAGCACAAAGGGGGCGCGGGACAATGAGCAGTTCTTC
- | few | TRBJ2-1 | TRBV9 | CASSVGGAGLQFF | TGTGCCAGCAGCGTAGGGGGGGCGGGATTACAGTTCTTC
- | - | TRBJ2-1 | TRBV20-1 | CSARVRRPYSYNEQFF | TGCAGTGCTAGAGTCCGGCGGCCGTACTCCTACAATGAGCAGTTCTTC
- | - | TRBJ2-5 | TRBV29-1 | CSVSQLGPETQYF | TGCAGCGTTTCCCAACTTGGCCCGGAGACCCAGTACTTC
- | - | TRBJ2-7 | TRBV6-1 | CASSFRDFSYEQYF | TGTGCCAGCAGCTTCAGGGACTTCTCCTACGAGCAGTACTTC
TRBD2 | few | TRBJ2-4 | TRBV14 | CASSPTGGNLAKNIQYF | TGTGCCAGCAGCCCGACGGGGGGAAATCTAGCCAAAAACATTCAGTACTTC
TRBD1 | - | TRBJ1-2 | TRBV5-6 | CASSFRDRDRGYTF | TGTGCCAGCAGCTTCCGGGACAGGGACCGTGGCTACACCTTC
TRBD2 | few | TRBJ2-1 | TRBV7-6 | CASSLAVLAGDYNEQFF | TGTGCCAGCAGCTTAGCGGTGCTAGCGGGGGACTACAATGAGCAGTTCTTC
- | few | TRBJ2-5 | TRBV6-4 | CASSDSLQPTQYF | TGTGCCAGCAGTGACAGCCTGCAACCCACCCAGTACTTC
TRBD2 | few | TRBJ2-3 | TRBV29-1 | CSVEALAGGTYTQYF | TGCAGCGTTGAAGCGCTAGCGGGGGGCACATATACGCAGTATTTT